The clone carrying this T cell receptor beta chain showed up just a few times. Its antigen remains unidentified. An end of the junction does not agree with germline; a read error may underlie this. All of the isolated RNA was reverse transcribed, so expressed TCRB transcripts were sequenced. Sequencing was performed with immunoSEQ multiplex PCR; in TCRdb, only in-frame clones are kept and a portion is missing. The data show about 140,000 clones, 13% seen once. The data were taken from a study of beta chain features in type 1 diabetes. General study results and limits: Shortening of TCRB CDR3s, moderate but significant, appeared in all four CD4+ subsets of Type 1 diabetes patients.

CDR1 SSHAT and CDR2 FNYEAQ come from the germline V gene (reference sequence). The CDR3 spans 15 residues. Sequenced: central memory CD4+ T cells from blood. The receptor was isolated from a man between 18 and 29 years old with type 1 diabetes. V and J are TRBV7-7 and TRBJ2-5, with 13 positions matching TRBD2. The CDR3 coding sequence is TGTGCTAGCAGCTTAGGGACTAGCGGGGTTACGACCCAGTACTTC. It encodes CASSLGTSGVTTQYF.